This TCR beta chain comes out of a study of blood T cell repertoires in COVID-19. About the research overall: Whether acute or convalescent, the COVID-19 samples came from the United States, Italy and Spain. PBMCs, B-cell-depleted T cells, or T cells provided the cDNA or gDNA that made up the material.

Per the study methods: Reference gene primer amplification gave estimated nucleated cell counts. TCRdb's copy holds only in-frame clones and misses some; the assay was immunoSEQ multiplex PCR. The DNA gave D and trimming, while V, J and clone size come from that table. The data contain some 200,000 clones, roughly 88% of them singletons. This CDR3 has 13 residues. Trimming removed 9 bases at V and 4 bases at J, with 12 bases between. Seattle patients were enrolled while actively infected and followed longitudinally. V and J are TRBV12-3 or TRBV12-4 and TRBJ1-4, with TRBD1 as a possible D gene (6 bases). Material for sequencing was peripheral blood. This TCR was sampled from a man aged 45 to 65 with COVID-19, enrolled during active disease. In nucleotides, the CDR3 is TGTGCCAGTAAACAGGGCTATAATGAAAAACTGTTTTTT. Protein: CASKQGYNEKLFF.